The next 25 T cell receptor beta chains were all read from a single sample in a study of response to subunit inactivated influenza vaccine. In TCRdb, the RT-PCR reads were re-called with MiXCR into one record per CDR3 protein. The sample records about 620,000 distinct CDR3 sequences, 12% being singletons. The source was PBMCs from blood, collected on the day of vaccination. Receptors originate from a man aged 45-60 years who received an inactivated influenza vaccine.

This clonotype was counted many times. This chain connects TRBV29-1 to TRBJ2-7; TRBD2 matches at 8 bases. This CDR3 is 14 amino acids long. The trim removed 1 base at V and 0 bases at J, leaving 2 bases unmatched. Germline CDR1 reads SQVTM; CDR2 reads ANQGSEA. This CDR3 is CSVEAAGDSYEQYF. CDR3 in DNA: TGCAGCGTTGAAGCAGCGGGGGACTCCTACGAGCAGTACTTC.

Only a few counts were recorded for this clonotype. This chain uses TRBV4-3 with TRBJ2-7, with TRBD1 matching 8 bases. The V and J ends lost 0 bases and 7 bases, in that order; junction bases with no gene match: 8. Per germline, CDR1 LGHNA and CDR2 YSLEER. This CDR3 comprises 15 residues. The CDR3 DNA follows: TGCGCCAGCAGCCAAGAGTACAGGGGGGTGGGGGAGCAGTACTTC. Its translation: CASSQEYRGVGEQYF.

Ten or more counts support this clonotype. V is TRBV7-9 and J is TRBJ1-4; D gene unclear. V gave up 5 bases and J gave up 5 bases, with 18 bases separating them. The CDR3 spans 16 residues. Per the germline V gene, CDR1 is SEHNR and CDR2 is FQNEAQ (reference sequence). CDR3 in amino acids: CASSTSGRSLNEKLFF. CDR3 DNA: TGTGCCAGCAGCACTTCCGGGAGATCCCTCAATGAAAAACTGTTTTTT.

This rearrangement joins TRBV9 to TRBJ1-5; no clear D gene. V shed 0 bases and J shed 0 bases, with 7 bases lying between them. The CDR3 extends over 15 amino acids. Germline-derived CDR1 and CDR2 are SGDLS and YYNGEE. The CDR3 is CASSVGGISNQPQHF. The CDR3 nucleotides read TGTGCCAGCAGCGTAGGAGGAATTAGCAATCAGCCCCAGCATTTT.

This clonotype has at least ten counts. V usage is TRBV5-1 and J usage is TRBJ2-2; D not resolved. This CDR3 is built from 16 residues. Germline CDR1 and CDR2: SGHRS and YFSETQ. Trimming cost V 0 bases and J 2 bases, with 11 bases left between them. The CDR3 region has the DNA TGCGCCAGCAGCTTGGAGGTCGGTCCCAACACCGGGGAGCTGTTTTTT. Protein: CASSLEVGPNTGELFF.

There are a few counts of this clonotype. The chain employs TRBV29-1 and TRBJ2-7; 12 bases match TRBD1. V trimming: 1 base; J trimming: 6 bases; junction bases outside the gene matches: 7. CDR1 is SQVTM, CDR2 ANQGSEA, per germline. CDR3 size: 15 residues. CDR3 DNA: TGCAGCGTTGAAGCACCGGGACAGGGGGCGTTCGAGCAGTACTTC. Encoded protein: CSVEAPGQGAFEQYF.

This clonotype was recorded a few times. The chain links TRBV11-1 to TRBJ2-1; 14 positions agree with TRBD2. Germline V gives CDR1 SGHAT, CDR2 FQDESV (reference sequence). V lost 3 bases, J lost 12 bases, and 7 bases stayed unmatched. The CDR3 runs 15 residues. CDR3 sequence: CASSLDPGLAGAQFF. The CDR3, as DNA: TGTGCCAGCAGCTTGGATCCGGGACTAGCGGGAGCGCAGTTCTTC.

In this sample, this clonotype turned up a few times. The V call is TRBV7-2, the J call TRBJ2-1, with D possibly called TRBD1 or TRBD2 (5 bases each). Germline V lookup: CDR1 SGHTA, CDR2 FQGNSA. The CDR3 length is 13 residues. Between the trimmed V and J ends, which lost 8 bases and 3 bases, there was a span of 11 bases. CDR3 DNA sequence: TGTGCCAGCGACGGGGCAAGCTACAATGAGCAGTTCTTC. Its translation is CASDGASYNEQFF.

This clonotype was observed many times. The rearrangement joins TRBV20-1 to TRBJ2-5, with no clear D. V lost 6 bases and J lost 0, with 26 bases in between. Germline CDR1 and CDR2: DFQATT and SNEGSKA (reference sequence). The CDR3 runs to 18 residues. The CDR3 nucleotides are TGCAGTGCAAACACCCCCTCGATTCGGCGGTCGTACCAAGAGACCCAGTACTTC. Its translation is CSANTPSIRRSYQETQYF.

The J gene is TRBJ2-2, the V gene TRBV10-1, with 7 positions matching TRBD2. Germline V gene lookup returns CDR1 WNHNN and CDR2 SYGVQD (reference sequence). V lost 6 bases and J lost 13; bases outside the gene matches: 11. This CDR3 has 13 residues. For the CDR3, the DNA is TGCGCCAGCAGCAGGATCGCGGGGGAGGTGCTGTTTTTT. Translating it yields CASSRIAGEVLFF.

The V and J genes are TRBV12-3 or TRBV12-4 and TRBJ2-3; the D call may be TRBD1 or TRBD2 (6 bases each). V lost 5 bases and J 1 base, leaving 13 bases between the germline ends. The CDR3 is made up of 15 amino acids. The chain's CDR3 is CASSKGGRGTDTQYF. The CDR3, as DNA: TGTGCCAGCAGTAAGGGGGGACGGGGCACAGATACGCAGTATTTT.

This clonotype was seen repeatedly, ten times or more. This chain links TRBV2 with TRBJ1-5; D remains ambiguous. Deletions cut 4 bases from V and 1 base from J, with 5 bases between. CDR1 and CDR2 (germline): SNHLY, FYNNEI. The CDR3 runs 13 residues. The CDR3 nucleotides are TGTGCCAGCAGTGTGGAGAGCAATCAGCCCCAGCATTTT. Amino acid sequence: CASSVESNQPQHF.

This clonotype has more than one count but fewer than ten. The chain has TRBV4-1 and TRBJ1-4; D is undetermined. The germline CDR1 and CDR2 sequences are MGHRA and YSYEKL. V was cut by 4 bases and J by 4 bases, with 13 bases left in between. This CDR3 spans 15 amino acids. The CDR3 protein is CASSRLRGFNEKLFF. In nucleotides, the CDR3 is TGCGCCAGCAGCCGCCTTAGAGGATTTAATGAAAAACTGTTTTTT.

This chain connects TRBV18 to TRBJ1-1; no definite D call. The CDR3 has 12 residues. Germline values: CDR1 KGHSH, CDR2 LQKENI. The V end was cut by 6 bases, the J end by 12 bases, with 17 bases between. The CDR3 reads CASSPGSFGTFF. In DNA, the CDR3 is TGTGCCAGCTCGCCAGGCTCATTCGGAACTTTCTTT.

This clonotype came up a few times. This rearrangement joins TRBV27 to TRBJ2-2, with D possibly TRBD2 on 6 matching bases. CDR1 and CDR2 from the germline V gene are MNHEY and SMNVEV (reference sequence). The germline V and J ends were trimmed by 9 bases and 0 bases, with 14 bases remaining between them. This CDR3 has 15 residues. CDR3 in amino acids: CASRGTEANTGELFF. The CDR3 DNA reads as TGTGCCAGTCGCGGGACGGAGGCGAACACCGGGGAGCTGTTTTTT.

This clonotype appeared a few times. V usage is TRBV3-1 and J usage is TRBJ1-6, with 7 nucleotides matching TRBD1. The germline V gene has CDR1 LGHDT and CDR2 YNNKEL (reference sequence). The V gene end was trimmed by 6 bases and the J gene end by 5 bases; junction bases not matched to a gene: 1. This CDR3 region has 13 residues. Here the CDR3 reads CASRGTDNSPLHF. In DNA, the CDR3 is TGTGCCAGCAGGGGGACAGATAATTCACCCCTCCACTTT. Looking up the rest from reference TRBV3-1 and TRBJ1-6 gives the full variable domain: DTAVSQTPKYLVTQMGNDKSIKCEQNLGHDTMYWYKQDSKKFLKIMFSYNNKELIINETVPNRFSPKSPDKAHLNLHINSLELGDSAVYFCASRGTDNSPLHFGNGTRLTVT.

The chain recombines TRBV6-6 with TRBJ2-7, with TRBD1 matching 7 bases. There are 13 residues in the CDR3. Germline CDR1 MNHNY, CDR2 SVGAGI (reference sequence). The ends lost 6 bases at V and 3 bases at J; junction bases unmatched: 5. DNA for the CDR3: TGTGCCAGCAGAGGCGGACAGGTCTACGAGCAGTACTTC. Translated, it gives CASRGGQVYEQYF.

This clonotype has a handful of counts. The chain couples TRBV12-3 or TRBV12-4 to TRBJ2-1, with 7 bases identical to TRBD2. This CDR3 is 13 amino acids long. J gave up 7 bases and V 6 bases, and 6 bases lay outside the gene matches. The CDR3 protein is CASRGLVGNEQFF. CDR3 sequence (DNA): TGTGCCAGCAGAGGACTAGTAGGAAATGAGCAGTTCTTC.

This clonotype was detected many times. The V and J genes are TRBV12-3 or TRBV12-4 and TRBJ2-1, with 9 nucleotides matching TRBD2. CDR3 length equals 16 residues. V was pared by 5 bases and J by 2 bases, with 7 bases of the junction left unmatched. DNA of the CDR3: TGTGCCAGCAGTCCTATAGCGGGAGCCCCCTACAATGAGCAGTTCTTC. Its protein product is CASSPIAGAPYNEQFF.

This clonotype was detected once. Because the CDR3's place on the DNA is in doubt, the DNA is left out and the CDR3 is given as listed by TCRdb. The gene calls are TRBV5-5 and TRBJ2-7. Germline values: CDR1 SGHKS, CDR2 YYEKEE (reference sequence). The CDR3 adds up to 13 amino acids, both ends counted. The chain's CDR3 is CAISTGYTCEQYF.

V and J are TRBV7-2 and TRBJ2-1, with D perhaps TRBD1 or TRBD2 (6 bases each). The CDR3 sequence is 16 residues long. The germline V and J ends were trimmed by 2 bases and 7 bases, with 18 bases remaining between them. From germline, CDR1 is SGHTA and CDR2 FQGNSA. CDR3 DNA sequence: TGTGCCAGCAGCTTATCGGCACTAGGGGGGATAAATGAGCAGTTCTTC. As protein: CASSLSALGGINEQFF.

A remark on this clonotype: This may come from a read error, since a much larger clone is one base off. This chain uses TRBV6-2 or TRBV6-3 with TRBJ2-7; D possibly matches TRBD1 or TRBD2 (5 bases each). This CDR3 region has 15 residues. Germline assignment: CDR1 MNHEY and CDR2 SVGEGT. The CDR3 here is CASSSGTAVSHEQYF. The CDR3 bases are TGTGCCAGCAGTTCCGGGACGGCAGTCTCCCACGAGCAGTACTTC.

This clonotype turned up a few times. CDR3 coding DNA: TGTGCCAGCAATCGGCCTAGGACAGCACCTTCCTATGGCTACACCTTC. Its protein is CASNRPRTAPSYGYTF. The rearrangement links TRBV6-2 or TRBV6-3 to TRBJ1-2; D may be TRBD1 (6 bases). The germline V gene has CDR1 MNHEY and CDR2 SVGEGT. There are 16 residues in the CDR3. V was cut by 7 bases and J by 4 bases, with 22 bases left in between.

This clonotype was counted a few times. The chain is built from TRBV7-2 and TRBJ2-7; 7 bases are shared with TRBD1. In germline, CDR1 is SGHTA, CDR2 FQGNSA. J lost 0 bases, V lost 4 bases, and 3 bases had no gene match. CDR3 size: 14 residues. CDR3 sequence: CASSSQGYSYEQYF. The CDR3 nucleotides read TGTGCCAGCAGCTCACAGGGGTACTCCTACGAGCAGTACTTC. Full variable domain (missing parts from reference TRBV7-2 and TRBJ2-7): GAGVSQSPSNKVTEKGKDVELRCDPISGHTALYWYRQSLGQGLEFLIYFQGNSAPDKSGLPSDRFSAERTGGSVSTLTIQRTQQEDSAVYLCASSSQGYSYEQYFGPGTRLTVT.

This chain uses TRBV28 with TRBJ2-3; a weak D match, TRBD1 (6 bases). The germline V gene has CDR1 MDHEN and CDR2 SYDVKM. The V end lost 6 bases, the J end lost 2 bases, and 21 bases lay between the germline ends. This CDR3 comprises 17 residues. The CDR3 protein is CASSLPGVGSPTDTQYF. CDR3 bases: TGTGCCAGCAGCCTACCAGGGGTCGGGTCTCCCACAGATACGCAGTATTTT.